Below, 27 T cell receptor beta chains from the same sample are listed, as sequenced in a study of early T cells in non-severe SARS-CoV-2 infection. A single record per CDR3 protein comes from TCRdb applying MiXCR to the 5' RACE reads. The repertoire consists of 40,000 to 45,000 distinct CDR3 sequences, with around 6.5% occurring once and the leading ten covering around 21%. The specimen comprised whole blood, sampled at baseline. These receptors all come from an adult who was a healthcare worker with PCR-confirmed SARS-CoV-2 infection or an uninfected control (not recorded which).

This clonotype has a handful of counts. The V gene is TRBV11-2, the J gene TRBJ2-5; weak D call: TRBD2 (5 bases). Trimming removed 5 bases from V and 5 bases from J, with 12 bases in between. CDR3 length: 13 residues. The germline CDR1 and CDR2 sequences are SGHAT and FQNNGV. The CDR3 DNA reads TGTGCCAGCAGCCTGAGGGTTTCGGAGACCCAGTACTTC. As protein: CASSLRVSETQYF.

This sequence joins TRBV5-1 and TRBJ2-1; no clear D. The CDR3 runs to 14 residues. CDR1 and CDR2 from the germline V gene are SGHRS and YFSETQ. V lost 0 bases and J 7 bases, leaving 11 bases between the germline ends. The CDR3 DNA follows: TGCGCCAGCAGCTTGGGGGGTCTTCGAAATGAGCAGTTCTTC. It is translated as CASSLGGLRNEQFF. Variable domain in full (rest from reference TRBV5-1 and TRBJ2-1): KAGVTQTPRYLIKTRGQQVTLSCSPISGHRSVSWYQQTPGQGLQFLFEYFSETQRNKGNFPGRFSGRQFSNSRSEMNVSTLELGDSALYLCASSLGGLRNEQFFGPGTRLTVL.

This clonotype was recorded at least ten times. The CDR3 sequence is CASSSTSGGSSYNEQFF. Here the CDR3 DNA reads TGCGCCAGCAGCTCGACTAGCGGGGGGAGCTCCTACAATGAGCAGTTCTTC. The chain employs TRBV5-1 and TRBJ2-1, with 13 bases identical to TRBD2. The germline gives CDR1 SGHRS, CDR2 YFSETQ. The CDR3 covers 17 residues. The V and J ends lost 3 bases and 0 bases, in that order; junction bases with no gene match: 3.

The chain carries TRBV6-2 or TRBV6-3 and TRBJ2-7, with D perhaps matching TRBD2 (6 bases). Germline loops: CDR1 MNHEY, CDR2 SVGEGT. Trimming took 5 bases from V and 3 from J, leaving 14 bases between them. The CDR3 is 14 residues long. The CDR3 nucleotides are TGTGCCAGCAGTACGGATAGCGGAAACTACGAGCAGTACTTC. Residues: CASSTDSGNYEQYF.

This chain uses TRBV29-1 with TRBJ2-1; 7 nucleotides align to TRBD2. This CDR3 is 13 amino acids long. The V and J ends lost 6 bases and 5 bases, in that order; junction bases with no gene match: 7. From germline, CDR1 is SQVTM and CDR2 ANQGSEA. CDR3 in DNA: TGCAGCGTATTCCCTAGCGGAGACAATGAGCAGTTCTTC. Its translation is CSVFPSGDNEQFF.

V is TRBV20-1 and J is TRBJ2-5; 11 positions match TRBD2. The CDR3 runs to 14 residues. The trim removed 5 bases at V and 5 bases at J, leaving 7 bases unmatched. Germline V lookup: CDR1 DFQATT, CDR2 SNEGSKA (reference sequence). The CDR3 loop is CSAGGTSGMETQYF. DNA for the CDR3: TGCAGTGCTGGCGGGACTAGCGGTATGGAGACCCAGTACTTC.

With respect to this clonotype: A read error is possible here, since a much larger clone lies one base away. The chain employs TRBV7-9 and TRBJ2-4; a weak D match, TRBD1 (5 bases). Germline loops: CDR1 SEHNR, CDR2 FQNEAQ (reference sequence). This CDR3 is 14 amino acids long. The DNA of the CDR3 is TGTGCCGGCAGCTCCCCGCCAGGGATAGACATTCAGTACTTC. Its protein product is CAGSSPPGIDIQYF.

This clonotype was seen only a few times. This chain joins TRBV12-5 and TRBJ2-7, with 9 bases identical to TRBD1. The J segment lost 5 bases and the V segment lost 7 bases, leaving 9 bases of the junction unmatched. Germline CDR1 and CDR2: LGHNT and FRNRAP. The CDR3 contains 14 residues. The CDR3 DNA is TGTGCTAGTGCCAGGGGACAGGGAGGCCACGAGCAGTACTTC. The encoded protein is CASARGQGGHEQYF.

The rearrangement uses TRBV20-1 and TRBJ2-2, with D perhaps matching TRBD2 (5 bases). Germline loops: CDR1 DFQATT, CDR2 SNEGSKA (reference sequence). There are 14 residues in the CDR3. Trimming left V 6 bases short and J 0 bases short, with 11 bases between. CDR3 nucleotide sequence: TGCAGTGCAGCGGATCGATCGAACACCGGGGAGCTGTTTTTT. As protein: CSAADRSNTGELFF.

The genes are TRBV6-2 or TRBV6-3 and TRBJ2-4; 8 bases align to TRBD1. Losses at the gene ends were 4 bases for V and 1 base for J; bases not matched to a gene: 15. This CDR3 is built from 19 residues. CDR1 and CDR2 from the germline V gene are MNHEY and SVGEGT. This chain's CDR3 is CASSWRTGMILIAKNIQYF. The CDR3 coding sequence is TGTGCCAGCAGTTGGCGGACAGGGATGATTCTGATTGCCAAAAACATTCAGTACTTC.

This clonotype has a count of ten or more. The genes are TRBV20-1 and TRBJ2-4, with 12 bases matching TRBD1. V was clipped by 3 bases and J by 8 bases; unmatched bases: 5. The CDR3 runs 14 residues. Germline CDR1 reads DFQATT; CDR2 reads SNEGSKA (reference sequence). The CDR3 sequence: CSASLGQGADIQYF. The CDR3 bases are TGCAGTGCTAGTCTGGGACAGGGGGCTGACATTCAGTACTTC.

This sequence joins TRBV2 and TRBJ1-6; TRBD1 might be the D (6 bases). The CDR3 totals 16 residues. Trimming shortened V by 1 base and J by 8 bases, and 15 bases separated the two germline ends. CDR1 and CDR2 from the germline V gene are SNHLY and FYNNEI. CDR3 region: CASSEEGQMDYSPLHF. In DNA, the CDR3 is TGTGCCAGCAGTGAAGAAGGACAGATGGATTATTCACCCCTCCACTTT.

With respect to this clonotype: This may come from a read error, since a much larger clone is one base off. The rearrangement joins TRBV20-1 to TRBJ2-5; the match to TRBD2 covers 12 bases. Per the germline V gene, CDR1 is DFQATT and CDR2 is SNEGSKA (reference sequence). The CDR3 has 18 amino acids. After removal of 5 bases from V and 2 bases from J, the junction contained 15 bases not matched to a gene. The CDR3 here is CSASVSGLAGGRQETQYF. CDR3 nucleotide sequence: TGCAGTGCTTCGGTCTCAGGGCTAGCGGGAGGGAGGCAAGAGACCCAGTACTTC.

The rearrangement links TRBV7-2 to TRBJ1-1; 8 bases fit TRBD1. There are 18 residues in the CDR3. V shed 5 bases, J shed 6 bases, and the junction held 20 bases outside the gene matches. Germline assignment: CDR1 SGHTA and CDR2 FQGNSA. As DNA, the CDR3 is TGTGCCAGCAGCCCCCTGGGGACAACAGGGGGACGAGTATCTGAAGCTTTCTTT. It is translated as CASSPLGTTGGRVSEAFF.

This clonotype was seen ten or more times. The chain has TRBV30 and TRBJ1-3; D is ambiguous. The germline CDR1 and CDR2 sequences are GTSNPN and SVGIG (reference sequence). Trimming pared 0 bases from V and 4 bases from J, leaving 7 bases between. This CDR3 spans 13 amino acids. The CDR3 spells CAWSVLGGNTIYF. CDR3 sequence (DNA): TGTGCCTGGAGTGTCCTCGGGGGAAACACCATATATTTT.

This clonotype was detected ten times or more. The rearrangement joins TRBV24-1 to TRBJ2-1; TRBD2 aligns across 11 bases. With V trimmed by 1 base and J by 3 bases, 1 base remained unmatched. The CDR3 has 16 amino acids. Germline assignment: CDR1 KGHDR and CDR2 SFDVKD. The CDR3 bases are TGTGCCACCAGTGATTTCCTAGCGGGGGGCTACAATGAGCAGTTCTTC. This gives the protein CATSDFLAGGYNEQFF.

This clonotype has just a few counts. The chain is built from TRBV5-4 and TRBJ2-3; 7 positions match TRBD2. V lost 4 bases, J lost 0 bases, and 8 bases stayed unmatched. CDR3 length equals 16 residues. Germline lookup yields CDR1 SGHNT and CDR2 YYREEE (reference sequence). The CDR3 protein is CASSAARGISTDTQYF. The DNA for the CDR3 is TGTGCCAGCAGCGCTGCGCGGGGGATTAGCACAGATACGCAGTATTTT. Full variable domain (outside the CDR3, taken from reference TRBV5-4 and TRBJ2-3): ETGVTQSPTHLIKTRGQQVTLRCSSQSGHNTVSWYQQALGQGPQFIFQYYREEENGRGNFPPRFSGLQFPNYSSELNVNALELDDSALYLCASSAARGISTDTQYFGPGTRLTVL.

The chain has TRBV2 and TRBJ2-4, with a tentative D call TRBD2 (5 bases). The germline gives CDR1 SNHLY, CDR2 FYNNEI. V was trimmed by 6 bases and J by 2 bases, leaving 8 bases between them. This CDR3 contains 13 residues. CDR3 DNA: TGTGCCAGCAGGAGCGGATCCAAAAACATTCAGTACTTC. Its protein is CASRSGSKNIQYF.

The V call is TRBV7-2, the J call TRBJ2-5; TRBD2 agrees at 9 bases. The CDR3 sequence is 15 residues long. Germline assignment: CDR1 SGHTA and CDR2 FQGNSA. V lost 6 bases to trimming and J lost 2 bases; unmatched junction nucleotides: 7. The CDR3 DNA is TGTGCCAGCAGTCTTAGCGGGAGTGGTCAAGAGACCCAGTACTTC. Protein product: CASSLSGSGQETQYF.

The rearrangement links TRBV29-1 to TRBJ1-2; D not certain. Germline V gene lookup returns CDR1 SQVTM and CDR2 ANQGSEA. V was pared by 6 bases and J by 0 bases, with 5 bases between. The length of the CDR3 is 11 residues. The CDR3 nucleotides read TGCAGCGTCAGCCCTAACTATGGCTACACCTTC. It translates to CSVSPNYGYTF.

This clonotype was recorded many times. The genes are TRBV24-1 and TRBJ1-5; D is unclear. Deletions cut 5 bases from V and 4 bases from J, with 11 bases between. The CDR3 length is 14 residues. CDR1 and CDR2 from the germline V gene are KGHDR and SFDVKD. The CDR3 nucleotides are TGTGCCACCAGTGCTCCGGGCGATAATCAGCCCCAGCATTTT. Translated: CATSAPGDNQPQHF.

A few counts support this clonotype. The chain has TRBV18 and TRBJ2-3, with 9 positions matching TRBD2. This CDR3 contains 17 residues. Germline values: CDR1 KGHSH, CDR2 LQKENI. Trimming at V came to 3 bases and at J to 0 bases, leaving 7 bases not matched to a gene. CDR3 amino acids: CASSPELLAGSTDTQYF. As DNA, the CDR3 is TGTGCCAGCTCACCCGAACTCCTAGCGGGGAGCACAGATACGCAGTATTTT.

This clonotype was seen ten or more times. The V and J genes are TRBV5-1 and TRBJ2-2; D may correspond to TRBD1 or TRBD2 (5 bases each). V lost 0 bases and J 6 bases, leaving 18 bases between the germline ends. CDR3 length: 17 residues. CDR1 and CDR2 (germline): SGHRS, YFSETQ. The CDR3, as DNA: TGCGCCAGCAGCTTGGCGGCGAGGGGATTCGGCTCCGGGGAGCTGTTTTTT. Its translation: CASSLAARGFGSGELFF.

This clonotype has a count of ten or more. The CDR3 coding sequence is TGTGCCAGCAGCCTAGACTCGAGCGGGAGTGGCACAGATACGCAGTATTTT. Translation gives CASSLDSSGSGTDTQYF. This chain joins TRBV7-9 and TRBJ2-3, with 8 bases fitting TRBD2. CDR3 length: 17 amino acids. Germline CDR1 is SEHNR and CDR2 is FQNEAQ (reference sequence). Trimming at V came to 5 bases and at J to 1 base, leaving 11 bases not matched to a gene.

The table lists this clonotype with a few counts. Sequence at one end of the junction differs from germline and may be a read error. The chain couples TRBV7-7 to TRBJ2-2, with D possibly called TRBD1 or TRBD2 (5 bases each). CDR3 size: 17 residues. Germline assignment: CDR1 SSHAT and CDR2 FNYEAQ (reference sequence). For the CDR3, the DNA is TGTGCTAGCAGCCTCAGGCCGGGACCACTGAACACCGGGGAGCTGTTTTTT. Translated: CASSLRPGPLNTGELFF.

This clonotype was seen ten or more times. The V gene is TRBV7-8, the J gene TRBJ2-5; TRBD1 might be the D (6 bases). V was clipped by 2 bases and J by 0 bases, with 16 bases between them. The CDR3 length is 17 residues. Germline V gene sequence: CDR1 SGHVS, CDR2 FQNEAQ. CDR3 DNA sequence: TGTGCCAGCAGCTTACTCGTTCCTCGACAGGACCAAGAGACCCAGTACTTC. This translates into CASSLLVPRQDQETQYF.

This clonotype has at least ten counts. The chain recombines TRBV27 with TRBJ1-3, with a possible D match to TRBD1 (6 bases). Per germline, CDR1 MNHEY and CDR2 SMNVEV (reference sequence). V lost 5 bases and J lost 4, with 15 bases in between. The CDR3 sequence is 15 residues long. CDR3: CASSLTGHPGNTIYF. The CDR3 coding sequence is TGTGCCAGCAGTCTCACAGGGCACCCGGGAAACACCATATATTTT.